Given below is one T cell receptor beta chain in context. What it recognizes is unknown. This sample was included in a study of OX40 agonist ivuxolimab in advanced cancers. Study-level points and caveats: A proportion of nonresponders additionally exhibited low normalized T-cell clonal expansion. Relative to CD4+ cells, CD8+ T cells on average had more expanded clones.

The CDR3 sequence is 18 residues long. The data were produced by immunoSEQ multiplex PCR, yet TCRdb's version contains in-frame clones alone and is incomplete. The sample comprises 65,000 to 70,000 clones, approximately 78% of which are singletons, and approximately 0.4% rests with the top ten. Autoimmune disease history or systemic immunosuppression led to patients being barred. This chain joins TRBV21-1 and TRBJ2-5; the table's D gene call, TRBD2, was not cross checked with the DNA. TRBV21-1 has pseudogene status. The TCR originated in an adult with an advanced solid tumor such as melanoma, head and neck, liver or kidney cancer. Sequenced here: CD4+ or CD8+ T cells sorted from blood, sampled in a trial of the OX40 agonist ivuxolimab. CDR3 DNA: TGTGCCAGCAGCACCTCCGGGACTAGCGGGAGGCCACAAGAGACCCAGTACTTC. Translation: CASSTSGTSGRPQETQYF.